The source of this T cell receptor (beta chain) is a study of T cells in Graves' hyperthyroidism and ophthalmopathy. Overall study findings and caveats: In the blood, most expanded thyroid clonotypes above 0.001 appeared as well.

This clonotype has a count of ten or more. Its antigen is unknown. This CDR3 is 13 amino acids long. Germline V lookup: CDR1 MNHNS, CDR2 SASEGT. V was cut by 8 bases and J by 3 bases, with 13 bases left in between. Amplification of TCR beta CDR3 regions used RNA as the template. TCR CDR3 regions were first amplified by RT-PCR with HTBI primers. One entry per CDR3 protein results from TCRdb running MiXCR on the multiplex PCR reads. The table has some 200,000 distinct CDR3 sequences, roughly a sixth seen once. Material: blood. The origin of this receptor is a man aged 50 to 59 with Graves' hyperthyroidism. The rearrangement links TRBV6-1 to TRBJ1-1, with D possibly matching TRBD1 (5 bases). The CDR3 sequence is CASLGRGDTEAFF. CDR3 nucleotides: TGTGCCAGCTTGGGGCGGGGCGACACTGAAGCTTTCTTT.